These 13 T cell receptor beta chains share one sample of origin, sequenced in a study of vaccination and CD4 T cells after COVID-19. Cultured CD4+ T-cell DNA underwent Oncomine TCR Beta short-read sequencing. TCRdb re-analysed the PCR reads in MiXCR, keeping a single row per CDR3 protein. The table shows about 24,000 distinct CDR3 sequences, with 42% occurring only once. Time point here: late sampling 161 to 241 days after vaccination in a few convalescent patients. Noted treatment: approximately 11-day PBMC culture with coronavirus spike peptide pools or control peptides (ViraFEST assay). No cognate antigen is known for these TCRs. Source: CD4+ T cells from blood, cultured in vitro, taken about 7 months after SARS-CoV-2 vaccination. The receptors derive from a human donor who had recovered from COVID-19.

This chain connects TRBV20-1 to TRBJ2-3; 12 nucleotides line up with TRBD2. V shed 3 bases, J shed 2 bases, and the junction held 12 bases outside the gene matches. CDR1 is DFQATT, CDR2 SNEGSKA, per germline (reference sequence). CDR3 size: 18 residues. CDR3 amino acids: CSASDPSGRAYHTDTQYF. Here the CDR3 DNA reads TGCAGTGCTAGTGATCCTAGCGGGAGGGCCTACCACACAGATACGCAGTATTTT.

This clonotype was detected a few times. The genes are TRBV20-1 and TRBJ2-3; D ambiguous. Germline CDR1 is DFQATT and CDR2 is SNEGSKA (reference sequence). V gave up 1 base and J gave up 0 bases, with 11 bases separating them. The CDR3 loop spans 15 amino acids. The CDR3, as DNA: TGCAGTGCTAGAGTGGCTGAGACTAGCACAGATACGCAGTATTTT. Its protein is CSARVAETSTDTQYF.

This chain connects TRBV5-1 to TRBJ2-5; D might be TRBD2 (5 bases). The CDR3 sequence is 12 residues long. Deletions cut 4 bases from V and 5 bases from J, with 9 bases between. CDR1 and CDR2 (germline): SGHRS, YFSETQ. In DNA, the CDR3 is TGCGCCAGCAGCGGGGAGTATGAGACCCAGTACTTC. Translated, it gives CASSGEYETQYF. Based on the CDR3 plus reference TRBV5-1 and TRBJ2-5, the full variable domain is KAGVTQTPRYLIKTRGQQVTLSCSPISGHRSVSWYQQTPGQGLQFLFEYFSETQRNKGNFPGRFSGRQFSNSRSEMNVSTLELGDSALYLCASSGEYETQYFGPGTRLLVL.

This chain uses TRBV27 with TRBJ1-6, with 7 positions matching TRBD1. CDR3 length: 16 amino acids. V was pared by 4 bases and J by 9 bases, with 12 bases of the junction left unmatched. In germline, CDR1 is MNHEY, CDR2 SMNVEV (reference sequence). The CDR3 loop reads CASSSTGAWGFSPLHF. In DNA, the CDR3 is TGTGCCAGCAGTTCAACAGGGGCCTGGGGATTTTCACCCCTCCACTTT.

This clonotype was counted between two and nine times. This chain connects TRBV7-8 to TRBJ2-5; 9 bases line up with TRBD2. J lost 4 bases, V lost 0 bases, and 9 bases had no gene match. Germline-derived CDR1 and CDR2 are SGHVS and FQNEAQ. The CDR3 contains 17 residues. In nucleotides, the CDR3 is TGTGCCAGCAGCTTAGCGACCGCGGGAGGGCCTGGAGAGACCCAGTACTTC. Translated, it gives CASSLATAGGPGETQYF.

This chain joins TRBV20-1 and TRBJ2-4; D perhaps matches TRBD2 (5 bases). CDR1 DFQATT and CDR2 SNEGSKA come from the germline V gene (reference sequence). Trimming removed 2 bases at V and 8 bases at J, with 13 bases between. The CDR3 contains 13 residues. The chain's CDR3 is CSARPLAGHIQYF. The CDR3 DNA reads TGCAGTGCTAGACCTCTAGCCGGGCACATTCAGTACTTC.

The chain couples TRBV20-1 to TRBJ1-1; possibly TRBD1 for D (5 bases). This CDR3 has 16 amino acids. Per germline, CDR1 DFQATT and CDR2 SNEGSKA (reference sequence). Trimming left V 2 bases short and J 7 bases short, with 23 bases between. CDR3 nucleotide sequence: TGCAGTGCTAGAACCTCGGCGGGGGGAGGGCTCTATGAAGCTTTCTTT. This sequence encodes CSARTSAGGGLYEAFF.

V usage is TRBV7-8 and J usage is TRBJ2-7; a possible D gene is TRBD2 (5 bases). Trimming cost V 4 bases and J 0 bases, with 19 bases left between them. Germline CDR1 is SGHVS and CDR2 is FQNEAQ. This CDR3 has 17 amino acids. The CDR3 DNA reads as TGTGCCAGCAGCTATTCGGGATGGGTGGCGAGCTCCTACGAGCAGTACTTC. Translation: CASSYSGWVASSYEQYF.

The table lists this clonotype with a few counts. The V and J genes are TRBV6-1 and TRBJ2-3, with 8 bases lining up with TRBD2. Germline V gene sequence: CDR1 MNHNS, CDR2 SASEGT. V shed 11 bases, J shed 0 bases, and the junction held 7 bases outside the gene matches. The CDR3 runs 14 residues. DNA of the CDR3: TGTGCCTCCGCCTCGGGGGGGAGCACAGATACGCAGTATTTT. Residues: CASASGGSTDTQYF.

This clonotype was observed a handful of times. In DNA form, the CDR3 reads TGTGCCAGCAGTTTACGGACAGCTCAAGAGACCCAGTACTTC. This encodes CASSLRTAQETQYF. The rearrangement uses TRBV6-5 and TRBJ2-5, with a weak D call TRBD1 (6 bases). The CDR3 runs to 14 residues. Trimming took 4 bases from V and 2 from J, leaving 11 bases between them. Looked up from germline, CDR1 is MNHEY and CDR2 is SVGAGI.

This clonotype was found a few times. This chain uses TRBV4-1 with TRBJ1-2; the D gene is possibly TRBD1 (5 bases). This CDR3 spans 16 amino acids. V was clipped by 3 bases and J by 0 bases, with 14 bases between them. The germline gives CDR1 MGHRA, CDR2 YSYEKL. CDR3 nucleotides: TGCGCCAGCAGCCAGTTGACAGCACCAGCTAACTATGGCTACACCTTC. Residues: CASSQLTAPANYGYTF.

This clonotype was counted only a few times. The chain combines TRBV11-3 with TRBJ2-5; maybe TRBD2 (6 bases). CDR1 and CDR2 from the germline V gene are SGHNT and YENEEA. V lost 4 bases to trimming and J lost 2 bases, with 8 bases between them. CDR3 length equals 13 residues. As DNA, the CDR3 is TGTGCCAGCAGCTCGGGACTTCAAGAGACCCAGTACTTC. Translated, it gives CASSSGLQETQYF.

This clonotype was detected only a few times. This sequence joins TRBV19 and TRBJ2-3; D not certain. V was shortened by 3 bases and J by 4 bases, with 8 bases between the two germline ends. Germline assignment: CDR1 LNHDA and CDR2 SQIVND (reference sequence). This CDR3 spans 13 amino acids. The CDR3 nucleotides are TGTGCCAGTAGTATGAGCGCTCCAGATACGCAGTATTTT. It yields the protein CASSMSAPDTQYF.